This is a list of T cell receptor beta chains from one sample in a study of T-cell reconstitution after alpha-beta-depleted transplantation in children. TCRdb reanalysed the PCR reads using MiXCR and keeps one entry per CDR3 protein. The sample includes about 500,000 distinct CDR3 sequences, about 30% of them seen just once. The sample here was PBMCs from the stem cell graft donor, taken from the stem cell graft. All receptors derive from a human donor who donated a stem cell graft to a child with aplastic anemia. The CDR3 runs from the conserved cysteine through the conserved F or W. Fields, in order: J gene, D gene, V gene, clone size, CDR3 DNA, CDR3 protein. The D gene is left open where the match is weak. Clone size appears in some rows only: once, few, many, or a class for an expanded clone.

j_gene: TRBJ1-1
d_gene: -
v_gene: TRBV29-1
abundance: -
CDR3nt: TGCAGCGTTTCCCCAGGGGACGATTGGGCTTTCTTT
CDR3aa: CSVSPGDDWAFF

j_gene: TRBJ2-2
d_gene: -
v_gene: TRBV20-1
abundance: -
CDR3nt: TGCAGTGCTAGAGAGATTACAGATAACACCGGGGAGCTGTTTTTT
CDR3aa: CSAREITDNTGELFF

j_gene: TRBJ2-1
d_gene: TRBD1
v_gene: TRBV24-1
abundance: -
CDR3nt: TGTGCCACCAGTGATCGACAGGGGTCCTACAATGAGCAGTTCTTC
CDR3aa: CATSDRQGSYNEQFF

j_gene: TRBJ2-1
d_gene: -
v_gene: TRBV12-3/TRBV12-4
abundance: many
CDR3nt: TGTGCCAGCAGTTTGGGGGGAGCGAATGAGCAGTTCTTC
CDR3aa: CASSLGGANEQFF

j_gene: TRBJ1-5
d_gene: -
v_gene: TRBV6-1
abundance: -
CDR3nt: TGTGCCAGCCGCCTGGATGGGGTTCAGCCCCAGCATTTT
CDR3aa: CASRLDGVQPQHF

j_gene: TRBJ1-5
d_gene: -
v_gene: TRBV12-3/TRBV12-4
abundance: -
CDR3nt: TGTGCCAGCAGTGGATACTTGGATGCGTGGGAGCAGCCCCAGCATTTT
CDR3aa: CASSGYLDAWEQPQHF

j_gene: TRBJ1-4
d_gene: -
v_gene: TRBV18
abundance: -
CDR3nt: TGTGCCAGCTCACCCCGGGACACGAGCACTAATGAAAAACTGTTTTTT
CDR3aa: CASSPRDTSTNEKLFF

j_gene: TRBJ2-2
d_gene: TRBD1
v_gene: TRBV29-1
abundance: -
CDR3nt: TGCAGCGTTGAAAGGGACAGGGGCGCCGGGGAGCTGTTTTTT
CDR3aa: CSVERDRGAGELFF

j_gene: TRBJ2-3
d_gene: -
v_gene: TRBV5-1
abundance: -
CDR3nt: TGCGCCAGCAGCTTGGCCAACCAAGATACGCAGTATTTT
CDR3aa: CASSLANQDTQYF

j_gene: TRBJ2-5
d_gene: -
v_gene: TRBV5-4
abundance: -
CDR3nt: TGTGCCAGCAGATTCCGTCAGGGATCCGCAGAGACCCAGTACTTC
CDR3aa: CASRFRQGSAETQYF

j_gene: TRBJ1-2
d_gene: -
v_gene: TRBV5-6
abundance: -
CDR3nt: TGTGCCAGCAGTTCGGTGGGGGGCCTGTCATATGGCTACACCTTC
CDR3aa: CASSSVGGLSYGYTF

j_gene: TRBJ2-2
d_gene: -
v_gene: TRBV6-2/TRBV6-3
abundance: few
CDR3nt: TGTGCCAGCTCCAGAGAGGGTCCGCCTCTGAACACCGGGGAGCTGTTTTTT
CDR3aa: CASSREGPPLNTGELFF

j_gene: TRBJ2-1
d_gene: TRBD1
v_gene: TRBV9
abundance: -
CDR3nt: TGTGCCAGCAGCGTAGTGGGAGTAAAGGGACAGGGGAGCAATGAGCAGTTCTTC
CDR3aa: CASSVVGVKGQGSNEQFF

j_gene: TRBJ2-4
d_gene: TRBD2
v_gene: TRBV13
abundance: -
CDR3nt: TGTGCCAGCAGCTTAGGATTGGGACTAGCGGAAAACATTCAGTACTTC
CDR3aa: CASSLGLGLAENIQYF

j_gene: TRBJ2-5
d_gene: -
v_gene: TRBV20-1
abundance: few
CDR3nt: TGCAGTGCAAATGGGGGCCTAGCGGTTGGAGAGACCCAGTACTTC
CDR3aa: CSANGGLAVGETQYF

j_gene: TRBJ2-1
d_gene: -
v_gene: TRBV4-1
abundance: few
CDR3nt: TGCGCCAGCAGCCAAGACCATGATACGGGGACACCTAAAAACAATGAGCAGTTCTTC
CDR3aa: CASSQDHDTGTPKNNEQFF

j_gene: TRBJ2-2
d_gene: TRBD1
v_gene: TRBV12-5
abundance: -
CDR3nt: TGTGCTAGTGGACTGGGACAGGGGAACACCGGGGAGCTGTTTTTT
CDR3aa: CASGLGQGNTGELFF

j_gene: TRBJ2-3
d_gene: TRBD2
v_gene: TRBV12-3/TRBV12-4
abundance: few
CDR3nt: TGTGCCAGCAGTCCAGGGACTAGCGGGAGCGATACGCAGTATTTT
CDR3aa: CASSPGTSGSDTQYF

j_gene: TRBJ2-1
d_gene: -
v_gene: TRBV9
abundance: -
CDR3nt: TGTGCCAGCAGCGCGGGACAAAGCTCCTACAATGAGCAGTTCTTC
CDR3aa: CASSAGQSSYNEQFF

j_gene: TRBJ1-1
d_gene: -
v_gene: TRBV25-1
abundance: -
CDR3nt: TGTGCCAGCAGTCCCCATCCCACCGGCGGGAACACTGAAGCTTTCTTT
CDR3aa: CASSPHPTGGNTEAFF

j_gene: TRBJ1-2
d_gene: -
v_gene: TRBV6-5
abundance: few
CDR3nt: TGTGCCAGCAGTTACGAACAACAGGGAAGCTACACCTTC
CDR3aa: CASSYEQQGSYTF

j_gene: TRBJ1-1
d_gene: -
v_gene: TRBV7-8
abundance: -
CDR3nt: TGTGCCAGCAGCTTAAAACACTCGATTGACACTGAAGCTTTCTTT
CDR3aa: CASSLKHSIDTEAFF

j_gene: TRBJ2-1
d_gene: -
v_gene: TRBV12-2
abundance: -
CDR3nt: TGTGTAAGTCGCAGGCTGGGGACAGGGGGCAACAATGAGCAGTTCTTC
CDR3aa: CVSRRLGTGGNNEQFF

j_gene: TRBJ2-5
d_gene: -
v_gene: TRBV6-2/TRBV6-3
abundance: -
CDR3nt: TGTGCCAGCAGATACGGACTCTTCCAAGAGACCCAGTACTTC
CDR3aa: CASRYGLFQETQYF

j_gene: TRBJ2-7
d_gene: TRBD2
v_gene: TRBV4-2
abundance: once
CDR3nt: TGTGCCAGCAGCCCCGGGGGGAACCACGAGCAGTACTTC
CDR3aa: CASSPGGNHEQYF

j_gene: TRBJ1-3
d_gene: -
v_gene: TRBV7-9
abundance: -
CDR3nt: TGTGCCAGCAGCCCCCCCCTGGGAAACACCATATATTTT
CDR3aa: CASSPPLGNTIYF

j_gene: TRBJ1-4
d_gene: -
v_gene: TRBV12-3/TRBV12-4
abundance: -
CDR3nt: TGTGCCAGCAGTTTTAAGGCGGGTGAAAAACTTTTTTTT
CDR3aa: CASSFKAGEKLFF